This T cell receptor (beta chain) emerged from a study of T cell responses to AZD1222 COVID-19 vaccine. Only in-frame clones appear in the TCRdb table, and some are missing; sequencing was by immunoSEQ multiplex PCR. The sample gives fewer than 130,000 clones, less than 90% of which show up once; over 1.5% is in the top ten. The CDR3 contains 18 residues. The study, taken as a whole, reports: Most donors were white British and more were female, and clonal diversity was possibly underestimated. Researchers took repertoire samples only after the peak T cell response had come. Spike-specific TCR breadth and depth rose after two AZD1222 doses. Baseline seropositives among AZD1222 recipients totaled only 6 or 7.

Concerning this clone: Its matching antigen is unknown.

V and J are TRBV21-1 and TRBJ2-7; the table's TRBD2 call for D was not verified on the DNA. TRBV21-1 is shown as a pseudogene. The input for sequencing was peripheral blood, taken on day 0 of AZD1222 vaccination. This clonotype originated in an adult in good health. The CDR3 loop is CASSKRGIAESPVDEQYF. As DNA, the CDR3 is TGTGCCAGCAGCAAACGGGGGATAGCGGAGTCCCCCGTGGACGAGCAGTACTTC.